This TCR beta chain originates from a study of shared clonotypes between healthy human individuals. This CDR3 contains 13 residues. CDR1 is MNHEY, CDR2 SMNVEV, per germline (reference sequence). V dropped 6 bases and J dropped 10 bases, with 13 bases sitting between them. Method: immunoSEQ multiplex PCR; TCRdb's copy keeps in-frame clones and lacks some. This sample yields about 330,000 clones, of which around 90% are seen a single time; 15% to 20% belongs to the top ten. The chain uses TRBV27 and TRBJ1-6; perhaps TRBD1 as D (5 bases). Source material: memory CD8+ T cells sorted from blood. Subset meaning: CD45RO+ cells pooled with CCR7-negative TemRA cells. This clonotype originated in a man aged 18-30 years in good health. The CDR3 is CASSPGPGSPLHF. In DNA, the CDR3 is TGTGCCAGCAGCCCGGGGCCGGGGTCACCCCTCCACTTT.